This T cell receptor beta chain was recorded in a study (dated by TCRdb to the early 2010s). Sequenced using an Illumina Genome Analyzer IIx. TCRdb passed the public sequencing reads through fastp at Q25 and MiXCR, retaining productive beta sequences. For every CDR3 protein sequence, its rows merge into one entry that carries the most common genes and DNA. The sample table shows several thousand distinct CDR3 sequences, and under 35% are seen once. About a fifth of the sample goes to the ten largest clones. The CDR3 sequence holds 18 residues, the cysteine and phenylalanine included. Just CDR3 DNA is preserved here, 54 bases in frame from base 1. V and J are truncated by 0 bases and 3 bases respectively, leaving an intervening sequence of 23 bases. CDR1 is given as GTSNPN and CDR2 as SVGIG, both from the germline V gene (reference sequence). In its sample, this clonotype was seen many times. The antigen it recognizes is unknown. Per-nucleotide qualities are absent, and no much larger clonotype sits a single base away.

The chain joins TRBV30 to TRBJ1-2, and perhaps TRBD1 as D gene, on 6 matching bases. Sequenced sample: blood. The sequence came from a human donor. The CDR3 has the sequence CAWSVEVARTEKDYGYTF. The sequence in DNA is TGTGCCTGGAGTGTAGAGGTAGCGCGGACAGAAAAAGACTATGGCTACACCTTC.